A single sample gave rise to the 16 T cell receptor beta chains below, sequenced in a study of shared clonotypes between healthy human individuals. Produced via immunoSEQ multiplex PCR; TCRdb's table is partial and in-frame only. The table shows roughly 720,000 clones, with about 92% occurring only once. Sequences were obtained from memory CD8+ T cells from PBMCs. Subset noted: CD45RO+ cells pooled with CCR7-negative TemRA cells. Receptors originate from a man between 18 and 35 years old in good health. Some clones in this sample may be carry-over from other donors' samples.

V usage is TRBV29-1 and J usage is TRBJ1-2; 7 bases align to TRBD1. Germline V CDR1 and CDR2: SQVTM, ANQGSEA. Trimming at V came to 4 bases and at J to 2 bases, leaving 1 base not matched to a gene. This CDR3 is 12 amino acids long. The CDR3 spells CSVVTGNYGYTF. CDR3 bases: TGCAGCGTTGTGACAGGGAACTATGGCTACACCTTC.

The chain uses TRBV29-1 and TRBJ2-3; D is ambiguous. Germline values: CDR1 SQVTM, CDR2 ANQGSEA. V lost 4 bases to trimming and J lost 0 bases, with 26 bases between them. The CDR3 runs 19 residues. CDR3 region: CSVVGLLRQFNPSTDTQYF. The CDR3 DNA follows: TGCAGCGTTGTCGGGCTTCTAAGGCAGTTCAACCCTAGCACAGATACGCAGTATTTT.

The V gene is TRBV25-1, the J gene TRBJ2-7, with TRBD2 as a possible D gene (5 bases). Germline V gives CDR1 MGHDK, CDR2 SYGVNS. Trimming pared 10 bases from V and 2 bases from J, leaving 21 bases between. The CDR3 totals 15 residues. CDR3 sequence reads: CATRGVYRGTYEQYF. The CDR3 bases are TGTGCCACTCGTGGGGTCTACCGGGGTACCTACGAGCAGTACTTC.

This rearrangement joins TRBV19 to TRBJ1-5; the D is unclear. Trimming removed 5 bases at V and 7 bases at J, with 12 bases between. There are 13 residues in the CDR3. The germline CDR1 and CDR2 sequences are LNHDA and SQIVND (reference sequence). The CDR3 protein is CASSYEAGQPQHF. The CDR3 DNA is TGTGCCAGTAGTTACGAAGCGGGACAGCCCCAGCATTTT.

The DNA of the CDR3 is TGTGCCAGCAGTGGGGGACGGCCGAACACCGGGGAGCTGTTTTTT. Encoded protein: CASSGGRPNTGELFF. V gene TRBV6-1 combines with J gene TRBJ2-2; D is possibly TRBD1 or TRBD2 (5 bases each). From germline, CDR1 is MNHNS and CDR2 SASEGT. The CDR3 is 15 amino acids. The V and J ends lost 4 bases and 0 bases respectively, with 9 bases between them.

The J gene is TRBJ1-1, the V gene TRBV7-8, with D perhaps matching TRBD1 (5 bases). Trimming took 4 bases from V and 1 from J, leaving 13 bases between them. This CDR3 region has 15 residues. Looked up from germline, CDR1 is SGHVS and CDR2 is FQNEAQ. CDR3 sequence (DNA): TGTGCCAGCAGCTCGACCAGACAGCGGAACACTGAAGCTTTCTTT. It specifies CASSSTRQRNTEAFF.

This clone was seen just once. The V gene is TRBV7-6, the J gene TRBJ2-7; D is ambiguous. There are 16 residues in the CDR3. V gave up 2 bases and J gave up 0 bases, with 14 bases separating them. Germline values: CDR1 SGHVS, CDR2 FNYEAQ. In DNA form, the CDR3 reads TGTGCCAGCAGCTTATCTTATGCAGAACCCTCCTACGAGCAGTACTTC. Translating gives CASSLSYAEPSYEQYF. The full variable domain, with the rest looked up from reference TRBV7-6 and TRBJ2-7, is GAGVSQSPRYKVTKRGQDVALRCDPISGHVSLYWYRQALGQGPEFLTYFNYEAQQDKSGLPNDRFSAERPEGSISTLTIQRTEQRDSAMYRCASSLSYAEPSYEQYFGPGTRLTVT.

This clone was seen only a few times. The chain combines TRBV30 with TRBJ1-2, with unresolved D. The germline CDR1 and CDR2 sequences are GTSNPN and SVGIG (reference sequence). CDR3 size: 11 residues. The V end was cut by 6 bases, the J end by 4 bases, with 9 bases between. The CDR3 reads CACTAFYGYTF. CDR3 bases: TGTGCCTGTACAGCGTTCTATGGCTACACCTTC. Drawing the rest from reference TRBV30 and TRBJ1-2, the complete variable domain is SQTIHQWPATLVQPVGSPLSLECTVEGTSNPNLYWYRQAAGRGLQLLFYSVGIGQISSEVPQNLSASRPQDRQFILSSKKLLLSDSGFYLCACTAFYGYTFGSGTRLTVV.

The chain uses TRBV10-3 and TRBJ1-2; D is uncertain. V lost 4 bases to trimming and J lost 6 bases, with 12 bases between them. This CDR3 is built from 13 residues. CDR1 and CDR2 (germline): ENHRY, SYGVKD. Written as DNA, the CDR3 is TGTGCCATCAGTGTGGTTCCGAGCGATGGCTACACCTTC. This gives the protein CAISVVPSDGYTF.

This rearrangement joins TRBV14 to TRBJ2-3; 7 bases match TRBD1. The CDR3 has 14 amino acids. CDR1 and CDR2 from the germline V gene are SGHDN and FVKESK. V was clipped by 3 bases and J by 10 bases; unmatched bases: 10. The CDR3 protein is CASSQNFDRDPQYF. Written as DNA, the CDR3 is TGTGCCAGCAGCCAGAATTTTGACAGGGATCCGCAGTATTTT.

The chain uses TRBV25-1 and TRBJ1-5; no clear D. Germline-derived CDR1 and CDR2 are MGHDK and SYGVNS. The CDR3 contains 16 residues. The V end lost 2 bases, the J end lost 3 bases, and 14 bases lay between the germline ends. The CDR3 is CASSEKGGPFNQPQHF. The CDR3 DNA reads as TGTGCCAGCAGTGAAAAGGGAGGTCCCTTCAATCAGCCCCAGCATTTT.

The J gene is TRBJ2-1, the V gene TRBV9; D tentatively reads TRBD1 or TRBD2 (6 bases each). The CDR3 spans 16 residues. Germline CDR1 and CDR2: SGDLS and YYNGEE. Trimming pared 4 bases from V and 6 bases from J, leaving 20 bases between. The CDR3 nucleotides read TGTGCCAGCAGCCCCGGGGGTGGGGGCAAAATCAATGAGCAGTTCTTC. It specifies CASSPGGGGKINEQFF.

The chain employs TRBV2 and TRBJ2-7; 11 bases fit TRBD2. With 8 bases clipped from V and 0 bases from J, the junction kept 9 bases outside the gene matches. CDR3 length: 16 residues. Per germline, CDR1 SNHLY and CDR2 FYNNEI. CDR3 coding DNA: TGTGCCAGCCGTTCTAGCGGGAGGACTATCTCCTACGAGCAGTACTTC. This encodes CASRSSGRTISYEQYF.

The chain recombines TRBV7-8 with TRBJ1-1; D remains unclear. The germline V gene encodes CDR1 SGHVS and CDR2 FQNEAQ. The CDR3 is made up of 14 amino acids. V was clipped by 5 bases and J by 0 bases, with 10 bases between them. The CDR3 DNA follows: TGTGCCAGCAGCACAGATAAATTGAACACTGAAGCTTTCTTT. Its translation is CASSTDKLNTEAFF.

The chain uses TRBV11-2 and TRBJ1-6; D might be TRBD1 (5 bases). The V gene lost 1 base and the J gene lost 6 bases, with 7 bases spanning the gap. Germline values: CDR1 SGHAT, CDR2 FQNNGV. This CDR3 region has 14 residues. DNA for the CDR3: TGTGCCAGCAGCTTAGCAGGGTTTAATTCACCCCTCCACTTT. This encodes CASSLAGFNSPLHF.

With regard to this clone: The sample holds other DNA sequences that translate to the same CDR3. The J gene is TRBJ1-1, the V gene TRBV9; D ambiguous. V lost 0 bases, J lost 4 bases, and 7 bases lay in between. This CDR3 comprises 13 residues. Germline CDR1 and CDR2: SGDLS and YYNGEE. CDR3 region: CASSVGGSTEAFF. The CDR3 region has the DNA TGTGCCAGCAGCGTAGGAGGGTCCACTGAAGCTTTCTTT. Drawing the rest from reference TRBV9 and TRBJ1-1, the complete variable domain is DSGVTQTPKHLITATGQRVTLRCSPRSGDLSVYWYQQSLDQGLQFLIQYYNGEERAKGNILERFSAQQFPDLHSELNLSSLELGDSALYFCASSVGGSTEAFFGQGTRLTVV.